These 20 T cell receptor beta chains were sequenced from one sample in a study of cytomegalovirus exposure and HLA in healthy donors. The study ran its PCR with 60 Vbeta and 13 Jbeta primers. This table comes from immunoSEQ multiplex PCR, and its TCRdb copy is limited to in-frame clones, with some not included. The sample shows more than 150,000 clones, more than 75% of them seen only once. The specimen sequenced was PBMCs. The origin of the receptors is a woman in her twenties or thirties in good health and CMV-seropositive.

The rearrangement uses TRBV5-1 and TRBJ2-1, with 10 bases aligning to TRBD1. CDR1 and CDR2 (germline): SGHRS, YFSETQ. The trim removed 0 bases at V and 7 bases at J, leaving 7 bases unmatched. The CDR3 has 16 residues. DNA of the CDR3: TGCGCCAGCAGCTTGGGTGAGACAGGGGGCCGGAATGAGCAGTTCTTC. Protein product: CASSLGETGGRNEQFF.

The chain couples TRBV5-5 to TRBJ2-7; TRBD2 matches 10 bases. The CDR3 loop spans 14 amino acids. In germline, CDR1 is SGHKS, CDR2 YYEKEE (reference sequence). J was trimmed by 3 bases and V by 3 bases; bases with no gene match: 3. CDR3 nucleotide sequence: TGTGCCAGCAGCTCGGGACTAGCGCGCTACGAGCAGTACTTC. This translates into CASSSGLARYEQYF.

This chain connects TRBV6-1 to TRBJ1-4; D might be TRBD1 (5 bases). Germline V CDR1 and CDR2: MNHNS, SASEGT. V was cut by 3 bases and J by 5 bases, with 10 bases left in between. This CDR3 is built from 14 residues. CDR3 loop: CASSDTRANEKLFF. The CDR3 nucleotides read TGTGCCAGCAGTGATACCAGGGCAAATGAAAAACTGTTTTTT.

Only one count was recorded for this clone. The rearrangement joins TRBV4-3 to TRBJ2-5; TRBD2 matches 10 bases. Germline loops: CDR1 LGHNA, CDR2 YSLEER. The CDR3 is made up of 16 amino acids. Losses at the gene ends were 0 bases for V and 5 bases for J; bases not matched to a gene: 6. The CDR3 spells CASSQEASGGGETQYF. The CDR3 DNA sequence: TGCGCCAGCAGCCAAGAAGCTAGCGGGGGAGGGGAGACCCAGTACTTC.

V gene TRBV6-1 combines with J gene TRBJ1-6; TRBD1 is a possible D gene (5 bases). Germline V gene data show CDR1 as MNHNS and CDR2 as SASEGT. The length of the CDR3 is 15 residues. Deletions cut 8 bases from V and 14 bases from J, with 25 bases between. The CDR3 loop is CASDGGEGEWGALHF. DNA of the CDR3: TGTGCCAGCGATGGAGGGGAAGGGGAGTGGGGGGCCCTCCACTTT.

The V call is TRBV11-2, the J call TRBJ2-5; 7 nucleotides line up with TRBD2. The CDR3 contains 17 residues. Germline V gene data show CDR1 as SGHAT and CDR2 as FQNNGV. Trimming took 4 bases from V and 1 from J; bases not matched to a gene: 12. The DNA for the CDR3 is TGTGCCAGCAGCTCCCGACGCCGGGGGGTTTCCCAAGAGACCCAGTACTTC. Translating it yields CASSSRRRGVSQETQYF.

This clone has just a few counts. V usage is TRBV2 and J usage is TRBJ2-7, with D tentatively TRBD1 (5 bases). The germline V gene has CDR1 SNHLY and CDR2 FYNNEI. With 1 base removed from V and 4 bases from J, the gap between germline ends came to 17 bases. CDR3 length: 16 amino acids. This CDR3 is CASSEVVQGRSYEQYF. The CDR3, as DNA: TGTGCCAGCAGTGAAGTGGTCCAGGGAAGGTCATACGAGCAGTACTTC.

The chain uses TRBV7-7 and TRBJ2-1; TRBD1 might be the D (8 bases). The germline V gene encodes CDR1 SSHAT and CDR2 FNYEAQ (reference sequence). There are 13 residues in the CDR3. Trimming cost V 4 bases and J 9 bases, with 13 bases left between them. CDR3 in amino acids: CASSSTGEGEQFF. The CDR3 nucleotides are TGTGCCAGCAGCTCGACAGGGGAGGGTGAGCAGTTCTTC. Full variable domain (missing parts from reference TRBV7-7 and TRBJ2-1): GAGVSQSPRYKVTKRGQDVTLRCDPISSHATLYWYQQALGQGPEFLTYFNYEAQPDKSGLPSDRFSAERPEGSISTLTIQRTEQRDSAMYRCASSSTGEGEQFFGPGTRLTVL.

In DNA form, the CDR3 reads TGCGCCAGCAGCTTGGAAGGGTATAGCCCCAGGGATGAGCAGTTCTTC. It encodes CASSLEGYSPRDEQFF. The chain carries TRBV5-1 and TRBJ2-1; maybe TRBD1 (5 bases). CDR1 is SGHRS, CDR2 YFSETQ, per germline. The CDR3 runs 16 residues. Trimming stripped 0 bases from V and 8 bases from J, with 18 bases between.

The V call is TRBV5-1, the J call TRBJ2-7; weak D call: TRBD2 (5 bases). The CDR3 extends over 15 amino acids. The germline gives CDR1 SGHRS, CDR2 YFSETQ. Between the trimmed V and J ends, which lost 0 bases and 0 bases, there was a span of 10 bases. Here the CDR3 DNA reads TGCGCCAGCAGCTTGGCGCGAGGAGGCTCCTACGAGCAGTACTTC. It translates to CASSLARGGSYEQYF.

The chain has TRBV6-5 and TRBJ2-3; no clear D gene. The V end lost 6 bases, the J end lost 3 bases, and 13 bases lay between the germline ends. The CDR3 contains 14 residues. The V gene's germline CDR1 is MNHEY and CDR2 SVGAGI. CDR3 DNA: TGTGCCAGCAGAACTCCTCTAGGAACAGATACGCAGTATTTT. This codes for CASRTPLGTDTQYF.

This clone was seen a few times. The chain joins TRBV11-3 to TRBJ2-3; D perhaps matches TRBD2 (6 bases). Germline CDR1 SGHNT, CDR2 YENEEA. This CDR3 spans 14 amino acids. V dropped 4 bases and J dropped 4 bases, with 12 bases sitting between them. CDR3 sequence (DNA): TGTGCCAGCAGCTCCCCCCGGAGGGCAGATACGCAGTATTTT. Translated: CASSSPRRADTQYF.

Note on this clone: It is likely a read error, because the conserved phenylalanine at the end of the CDR3 is missing. V usage is TRBV28 and J usage is TRBJ2-7; weak D call: TRBD2 (6 bases). Germline lookup yields CDR1 MDHEN and CDR2 SYDVKM. This CDR3 contains 13 residues. V was trimmed by 10 bases and J by 5 bases, leaving 18 bases between them. Here the CDR3 reads CAIAGRASDEQYL. DNA of the CDR3: TGTGCCATCGCGGGGCGAGCTTCCGACGAGCAGTACCTC.

A note on this clone: In the same sample, other DNA sequences code for this CDR3. The gene calls are TRBV9 and TRBJ1-2; 9 bases align to TRBD1. The germline V gene has CDR1 SGDLS and CDR2 YYNGEE. With 0 bases clipped from V and 5 bases from J, the junction kept 5 bases outside the gene matches. The CDR3 runs to 15 residues. The CDR3 nucleotides are TGTGCCAGCAGCGTAGGGGGACAGGGTTTGTATGGCTACACCTTC. Translated: CASSVGGQGLYGYTF. Complete variable domain (other parts from reference TRBV9 and TRBJ1-2): DSGVTQTPKHLITATGQRVTLRCSPRSGDLSVYWYQQSLDQGLQFLIQYYNGEERAKGNILERFSAQQFPDLHSELNLSSLELGDSALYFCASSVGGQGLYGYTFGSGTRLTVV.

The rearrangement joins TRBV28 to TRBJ2-7; 9 bases agree with TRBD1. Losses at the gene ends were 9 bases for V and 3 bases for J; bases not matched to a gene: 9. Germline CDR1 reads MDHEN; CDR2 reads SYDVKM. The CDR3 is 14 residues long. This CDR3 reads CASTPGTGFYEQYF. The CDR3, as DNA: TGTGCCAGTACCCCCGGGACAGGGTTCTACGAGCAGTACTTC.

This clone was found once. J is TRBJ2-5 and V is TRBV7-2; tentatively, D is TRBD1 (6 bases). The CDR3 sequence is 14 residues long. V was shortened by 1 base and J by 2 bases, with 8 bases between the two germline ends. Germline CDR1 and CDR2: SGHTA and FQGNSA. CDR3 sequence: CASSLVTGQETQYF. The CDR3 nucleotides read TGTGCCAGCAGCTTAGTGACAGGACAAGAGACCCAGTACTTC.

The chain is built from TRBV4-1 and TRBJ2-2; tentative D call: TRBD1 (7 bases). V was shortened by 1 base and J by 6 bases, with 15 bases between the two germline ends. Germline-derived CDR1 and CDR2 are MGHRA and YSYEKL. There are 16 residues in the CDR3. The CDR3 protein is CASSQVGRGDPGELFF. In DNA form, the CDR3 reads TGCGCCAGCAGCCAAGTGGGCAGGGGGGATCCCGGGGAGCTGTTTTTT.

This sequence joins TRBV7-6 and TRBJ2-5, with D perhaps TRBD2 (6 bases). The end of the DNA aligns better with TRBJ2-7, so the J call may be wrong. CDR1 and CDR2 (germline): SGHVS, FNYEAQ. The CDR3 runs to 15 residues. CDR3 sequence (DNA): TGTGCCAGCAGCCCGAACTTGGGACTCGGATACGAGCAGTACTTC. Translated, it gives CASSPNLGLGYEQYF.

V gene TRBV6-6 combines with J gene TRBJ1-6; D is possibly TRBD1 (5 bases). Germline lookup yields CDR1 MNHNY and CDR2 SVGAGI (reference sequence). The V end was cut by 2 bases, the J end by 9 bases, with 14 bases between. This CDR3 contains 15 residues. The CDR3 nucleotides read TGTGCCAGCAGTTACGTCGGGGGTGAGGTTTCACCCCTCCACTTT. It encodes CASSYVGGEVSPLHF.

The chain couples TRBV5-6 to TRBJ2-5, with D unclear. Per germline, CDR1 SGHDT and CDR2 YYEEEE. The CDR3 covers 14 residues. The ends were cut back, 0 bases at V and 5 bases at J, with 11 bases in the middle. The CDR3 reads CASSLDTSFETQYF. CDR3 nucleotide sequence: TGTGCCAGCAGCTTGGACACAAGTTTCGAGACCCAGTACTTC.